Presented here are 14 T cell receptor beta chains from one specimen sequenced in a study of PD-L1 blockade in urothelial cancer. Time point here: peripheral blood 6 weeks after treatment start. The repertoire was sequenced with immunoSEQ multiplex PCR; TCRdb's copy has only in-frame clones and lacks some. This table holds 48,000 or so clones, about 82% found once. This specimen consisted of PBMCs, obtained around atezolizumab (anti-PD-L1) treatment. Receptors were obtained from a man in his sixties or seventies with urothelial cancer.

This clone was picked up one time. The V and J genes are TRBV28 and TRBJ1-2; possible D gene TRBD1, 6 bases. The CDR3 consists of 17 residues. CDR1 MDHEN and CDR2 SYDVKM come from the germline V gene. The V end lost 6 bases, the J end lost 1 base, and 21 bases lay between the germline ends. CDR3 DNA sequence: TGTGCCAGCAGATCCCCCAGGGGCATCACTCTTAACTATGGCTACACCTTC. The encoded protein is CASRSPRGITLNYGYTF.

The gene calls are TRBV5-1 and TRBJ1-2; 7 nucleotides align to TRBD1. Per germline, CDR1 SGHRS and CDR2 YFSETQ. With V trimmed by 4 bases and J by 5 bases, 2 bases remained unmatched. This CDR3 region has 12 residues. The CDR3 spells CASSPGGYGYTF. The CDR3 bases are TGCGCCAGCAGCCCAGGGGGGTATGGCTACACCTTC.

In nucleotides, the CDR3 is TGTGCCAGCTCACCGGGTGGAGGCCGGGTGAACACTGAAGCTTTCTTT. Translated: CASSPGGGRVNTEAFF. V gene TRBV18 combines with J gene TRBJ1-1, with D unclear. V was trimmed by 3 bases and J by 0 bases, leaving 14 bases between them. Germline values: CDR1 KGHSH, CDR2 LQKENI. This CDR3 is 16 amino acids long.

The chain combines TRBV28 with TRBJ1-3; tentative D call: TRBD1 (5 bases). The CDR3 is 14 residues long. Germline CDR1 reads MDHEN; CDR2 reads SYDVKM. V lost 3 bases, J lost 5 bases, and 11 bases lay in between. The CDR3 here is CASSFMQGRNTIYF. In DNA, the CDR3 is TGTGCCAGCAGTTTTATGCAGGGTAGAAACACCATATATTTT.

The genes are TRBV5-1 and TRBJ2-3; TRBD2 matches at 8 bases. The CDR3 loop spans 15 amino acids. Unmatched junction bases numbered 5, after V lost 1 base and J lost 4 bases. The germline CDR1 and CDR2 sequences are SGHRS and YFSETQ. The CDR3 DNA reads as TGCGCCAGCAGCTTGTCAGCGGGAGAGGCAGATACGCAGTATTTT. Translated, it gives CASSLSAGEADTQYF.

The CDR3 sequence is CASSQQATNEKLFF. The CDR3 DNA is TGTGCCAGCAGCCAACAAGCAACTAATGAAAAACTGTTTTTT. V usage is TRBV7-6 and J usage is TRBJ1-4; D call uncertain. The V end lost 5 bases, the J end lost 0 bases, and 7 bases lay between the germline ends. The CDR3 has 14 residues. Germline CDR1 SGHVS, CDR2 FNYEAQ.

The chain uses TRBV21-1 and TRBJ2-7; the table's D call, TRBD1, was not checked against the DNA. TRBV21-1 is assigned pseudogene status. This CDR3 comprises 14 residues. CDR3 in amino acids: CASSKAGPPYEQYF. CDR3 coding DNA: TGTGCCAGCAGCAAAGCGGGGCCCCCCTACGAGCAGTACTTC.

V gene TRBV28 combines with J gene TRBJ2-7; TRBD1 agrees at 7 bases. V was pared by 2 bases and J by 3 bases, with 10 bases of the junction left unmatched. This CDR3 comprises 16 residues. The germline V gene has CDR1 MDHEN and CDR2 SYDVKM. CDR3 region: CASSLGGWDSNYEQYF. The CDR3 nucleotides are TGTGCCAGCAGTTTAGGAGGATGGGACAGCAACTACGAGCAGTACTTC.

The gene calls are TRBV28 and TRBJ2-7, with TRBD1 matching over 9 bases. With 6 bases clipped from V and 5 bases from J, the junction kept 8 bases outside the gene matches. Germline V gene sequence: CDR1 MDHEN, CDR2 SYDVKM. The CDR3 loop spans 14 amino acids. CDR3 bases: TGTGCCAGCAGCCTACAGGGGGCAGTCCACGAGCAGTACTTC. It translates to CASSLQGAVHEQYF.

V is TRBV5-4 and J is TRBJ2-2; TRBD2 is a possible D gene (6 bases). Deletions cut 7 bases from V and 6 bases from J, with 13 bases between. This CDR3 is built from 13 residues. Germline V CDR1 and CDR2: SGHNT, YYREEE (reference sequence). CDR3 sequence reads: CASEIGGAGELFF. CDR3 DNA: TGTGCCAGCGAAATAGGAGGGGCCGGGGAGCTGTTTTTT.

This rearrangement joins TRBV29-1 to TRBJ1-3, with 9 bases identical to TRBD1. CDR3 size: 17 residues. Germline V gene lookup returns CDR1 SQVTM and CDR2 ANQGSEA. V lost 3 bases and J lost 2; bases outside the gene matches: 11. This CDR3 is CSVDLGQGTGPGNTIYF. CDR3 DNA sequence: TGCAGCGTTGACCTCGGACAGGGGACGGGGCCTGGAAACACCATATATTTT.

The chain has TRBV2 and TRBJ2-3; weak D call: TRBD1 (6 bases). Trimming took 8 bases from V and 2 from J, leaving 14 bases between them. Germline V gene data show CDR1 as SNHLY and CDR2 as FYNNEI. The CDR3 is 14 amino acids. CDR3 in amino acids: CASRGQSATDTQYF. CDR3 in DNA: TGTGCCAGCCGAGGACAGTCCGCCACAGATACGCAGTATTTT.

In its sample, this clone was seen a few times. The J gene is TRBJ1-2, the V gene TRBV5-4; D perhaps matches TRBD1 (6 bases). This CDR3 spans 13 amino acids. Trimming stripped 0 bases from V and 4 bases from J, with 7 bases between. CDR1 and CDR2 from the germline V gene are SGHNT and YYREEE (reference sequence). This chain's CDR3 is CASSLGTAYGYTF. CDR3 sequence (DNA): TGTGCCAGCAGCTTGGGGACAGCCTATGGCTACACCTTC. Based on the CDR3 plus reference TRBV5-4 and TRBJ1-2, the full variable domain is ETGVTQSPTHLIKTRGQQVTLRCSSQSGHNTVSWYQQALGQGPQFIFQYYREEENGRGNFPPRFSGLQFPNYSSELNVNALELDDSALYLCASSLGTAYGYTFGSGTRLTVV.

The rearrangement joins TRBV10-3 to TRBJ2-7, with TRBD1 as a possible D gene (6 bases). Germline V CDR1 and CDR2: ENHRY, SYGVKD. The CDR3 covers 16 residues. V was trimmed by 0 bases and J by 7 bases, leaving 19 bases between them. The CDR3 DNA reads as TGTGCCATCAGTGAGTCCCAGGGAGAGGGGGTTGGGGAGCAGTACTTC. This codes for CAISESQGEGVGEQYF.